The rows below give T cell receptor beta chains drawn from one sample of a study of identical twins. TCRdb called the 5' RACE reads again in MiXCR, with one record for every CDR3 protein. The sample consists of 500,000 or so distinct CDR3 sequences, 20% to 25% of them appearing once. The same data also went into a second study, on T cells expressing NK-cell markers.

Sequencing was done on a sample of CD4+ T cells sorted from blood. Receptor source: a woman aged 18 to 35 in good health. Both conserved end residues are part of each CDR3. D genes are given only for firm matches. Rows may omit the clone size; those that give it use once, few, many or a size class.

J	V	size	D	DNA	CDR3
TRBJ2-7	TRBV4-3	many	TRBD2	TGCGCCAGCAGCCAAGCCGAGCGGGAGCACTCCTACGAGCAGTACTTC	CASSQAEREHSYEQYF
TRBJ2-5	TRBV5-1	few	-	TGCGCCAGCAGCTTGGACAGGATGGAAGAGACCCAGTACTTC	CASSLDRMEETQYF
TRBJ2-3	TRBV12-5	-	TRBD2	TGTGCTAGTGGTTCCCAGCGGGGAGACACAGATACGCAGTATTTT	CASGSQRGDTDTQYF
TRBJ1-1	TRBV29-1	-	-	TGCAGCGTTCAGGGGAACGGAGGGAGAGCTTTCTTT	CSVQGNGGRAFF
TRBJ2-3	TRBV5-6	few	TRBD2	TGTGCCAGCAGCTTAGCGGGAGGGGCAGATACGCAGTATTTT	CASSLAGGADTQYF
TRBJ2-7	TRBV5-6	-	-	TGTGCCAGCAGCTGGAGGGAGCTTAGCTACGAGCAGTACTTC	CASSWRELSYEQYF
TRBJ1-6	TRBV20-1	many	-	TGCAGTGCTAGAGATTGGACAGAGAATTCACCCCTCCACTTT	CSARDWTENSPLHF
TRBJ2-7	TRBV6-1	-	-	TGTGCCGCCCATCCGCACGGAAGGGTTGACGAGCAGTACTTC	CAAHPHGRVDEQYF
TRBJ2-5	TRBV10-3	-	-	TGTGCCATCAGAGAGGACAGTGACCAAGAGACCCAGTACTTC	CAIREDSDQETQYF
TRBJ2-3	TRBV29-1	many	-	TGCAGCGTTGCGGGCACAAGCACAGATACGCAGTATTTT	CSVAGTSTDTQYF